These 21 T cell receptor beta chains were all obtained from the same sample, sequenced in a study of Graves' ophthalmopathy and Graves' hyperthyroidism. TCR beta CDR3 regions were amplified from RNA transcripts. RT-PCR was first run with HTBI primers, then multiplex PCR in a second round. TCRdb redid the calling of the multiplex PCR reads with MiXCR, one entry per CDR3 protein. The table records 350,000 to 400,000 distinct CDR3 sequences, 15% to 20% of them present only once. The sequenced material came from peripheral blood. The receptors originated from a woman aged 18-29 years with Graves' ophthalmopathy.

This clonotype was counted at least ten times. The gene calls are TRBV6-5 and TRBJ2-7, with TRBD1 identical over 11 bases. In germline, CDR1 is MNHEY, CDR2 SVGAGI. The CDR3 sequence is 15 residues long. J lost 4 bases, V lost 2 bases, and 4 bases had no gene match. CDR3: CASSYPGQGGYEQYF. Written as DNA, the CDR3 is TGTGCCAGCAGTTACCCGGGACAGGGGGGTTACGAGCAGTACTTC.

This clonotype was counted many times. The CDR3 DNA reads TGTGCCAGCAGTGAAGAATTAGGACAGGGGCCTTATGGCTACACCTTC. Translation: CASSEELGQGPYGYTF. This rearrangement joins TRBV6-1 to TRBJ1-2; 9 nucleotides line up with TRBD1. The CDR3 runs to 16 residues. Trimming cost V 1 base and J 5 bases; bases outside gene matches: 8. From germline, CDR1 is MNHNS and CDR2 SASEGT.

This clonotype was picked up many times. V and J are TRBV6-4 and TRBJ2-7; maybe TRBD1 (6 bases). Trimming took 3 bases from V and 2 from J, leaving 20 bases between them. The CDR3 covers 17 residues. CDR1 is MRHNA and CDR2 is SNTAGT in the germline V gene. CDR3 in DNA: TGTGCCAGCAGTGATAGAGTGGGGGCCACCTCGCCCTACGAGCAGTACTTC. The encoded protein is CASSDRVGATSPYEQYF.

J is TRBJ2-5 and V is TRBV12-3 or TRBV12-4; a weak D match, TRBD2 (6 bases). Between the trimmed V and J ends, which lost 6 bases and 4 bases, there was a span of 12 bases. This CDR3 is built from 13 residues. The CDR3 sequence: CASSLRRGETQYF. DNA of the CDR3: TGTGCCAGCAGCCTTCGGAGGGGAGAGACCCAGTACTTC.

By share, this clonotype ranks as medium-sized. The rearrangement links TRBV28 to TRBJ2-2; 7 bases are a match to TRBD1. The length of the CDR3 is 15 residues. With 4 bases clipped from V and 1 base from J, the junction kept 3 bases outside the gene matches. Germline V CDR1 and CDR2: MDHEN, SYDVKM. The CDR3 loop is CASSSYRGNTGELFF. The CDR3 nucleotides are TGTGCCAGCAGTTCTTACAGGGGGAACACCGGGGAGCTGTTTTTT.

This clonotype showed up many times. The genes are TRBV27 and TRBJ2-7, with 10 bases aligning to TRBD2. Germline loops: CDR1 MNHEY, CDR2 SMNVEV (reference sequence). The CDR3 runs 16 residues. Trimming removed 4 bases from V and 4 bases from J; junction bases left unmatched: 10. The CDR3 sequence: CASSWDGLAEMYEQYF. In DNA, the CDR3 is TGTGCCAGCAGTTGGGATGGACTAGCGGAGATGTACGAGCAGTACTTC.

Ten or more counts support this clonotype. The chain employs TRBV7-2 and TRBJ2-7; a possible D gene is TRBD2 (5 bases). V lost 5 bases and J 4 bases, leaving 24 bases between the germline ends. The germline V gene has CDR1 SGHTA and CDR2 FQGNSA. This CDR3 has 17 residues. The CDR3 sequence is CASSPRSWGVGSYEQYF. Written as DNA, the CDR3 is TGTGCCAGCAGCCCCAGATCCTGGGGAGTTGGTAGTTACGAGCAGTACTTC.

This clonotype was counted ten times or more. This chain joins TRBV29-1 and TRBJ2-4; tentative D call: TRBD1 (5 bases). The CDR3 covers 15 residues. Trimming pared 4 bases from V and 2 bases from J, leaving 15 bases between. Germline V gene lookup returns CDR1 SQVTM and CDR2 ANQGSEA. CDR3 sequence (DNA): TGCAGCGTTGGGGGCCTGGTGGGGTCCAAAAACATTCAGTACTTC. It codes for CSVGGLVGSKNIQYF.

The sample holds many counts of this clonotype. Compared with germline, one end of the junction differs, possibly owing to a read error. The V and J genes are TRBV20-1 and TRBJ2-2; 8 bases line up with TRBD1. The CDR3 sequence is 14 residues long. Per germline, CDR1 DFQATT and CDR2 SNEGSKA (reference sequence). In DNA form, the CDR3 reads TGCAGTGGTAGACAGGGGAGGAACACCGGGGAGCTGTTTTTT. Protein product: CSGRQGRNTGELFF.

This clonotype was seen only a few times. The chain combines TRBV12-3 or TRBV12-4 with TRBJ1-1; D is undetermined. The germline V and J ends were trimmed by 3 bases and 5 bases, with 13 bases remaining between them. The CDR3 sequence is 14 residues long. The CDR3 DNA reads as TGTGCCAGCAGTTTTAAGGCGAAGACGACTGAAGCTTTCTTT. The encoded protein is CASSFKAKTTEAFF.

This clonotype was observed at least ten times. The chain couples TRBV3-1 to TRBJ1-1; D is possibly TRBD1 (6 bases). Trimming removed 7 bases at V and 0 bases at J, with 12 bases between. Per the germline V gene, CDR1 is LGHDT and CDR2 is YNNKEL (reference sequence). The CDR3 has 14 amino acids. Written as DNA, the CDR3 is TGTGCCAGCAAACAGGGACCTATGAACACTGAAGCTTTCTTT. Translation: CASKQGPMNTEAFF.

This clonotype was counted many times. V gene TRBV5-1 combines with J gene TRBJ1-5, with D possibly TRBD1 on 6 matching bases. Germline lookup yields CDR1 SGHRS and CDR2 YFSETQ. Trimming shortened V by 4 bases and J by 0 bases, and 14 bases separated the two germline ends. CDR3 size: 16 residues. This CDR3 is CASSVDSRASNQPQHF. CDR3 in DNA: TGCGCCAGCAGCGTGGACAGTCGGGCTAGCAATCAGCCCCAGCATTTT. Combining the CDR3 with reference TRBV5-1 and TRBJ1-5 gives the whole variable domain KAGVTQTPRYLIKTRGQQVTLSCSPISGHRSVSWYQQTPGQGLQFLFEYFSETQRNKGNFPGRFSGRQFSNSRSEMNVSTLELGDSALYLCASSVDSRASNQPQHFGDGTRLSIL.

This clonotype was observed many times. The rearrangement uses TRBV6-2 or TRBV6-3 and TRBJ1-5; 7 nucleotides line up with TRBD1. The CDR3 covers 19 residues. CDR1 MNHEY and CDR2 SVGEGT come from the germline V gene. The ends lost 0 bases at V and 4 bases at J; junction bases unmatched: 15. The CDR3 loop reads CASSYSTGTAVIKNQPQHF. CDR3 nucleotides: TGTGCCAGCAGTTACTCGACCGGGACAGCGGTTATTAAGAATCAGCCCCAGCATTTT.

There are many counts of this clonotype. The chain's CDR3 is CASSFESPGLQSTGELFF. The CDR3 DNA sequence: TGTGCCAGCAGTTTCGAATCGCCGGGACTACAATCCACCGGGGAGCTGTTTTTT. The chain uses TRBV27 and TRBJ2-2, with 7 bases matching TRBD2. The CDR3 loop spans 18 amino acids. V lost 3 bases to trimming and J lost 4 bases; unmatched junction nucleotides: 14. Per germline, CDR1 MNHEY and CDR2 SMNVEV (reference sequence).

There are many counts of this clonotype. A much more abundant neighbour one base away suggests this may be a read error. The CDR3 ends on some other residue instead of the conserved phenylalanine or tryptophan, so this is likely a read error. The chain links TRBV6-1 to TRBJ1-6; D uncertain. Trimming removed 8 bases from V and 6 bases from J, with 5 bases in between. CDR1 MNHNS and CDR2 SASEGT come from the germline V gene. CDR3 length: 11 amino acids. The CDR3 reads CASRVNSPLHC. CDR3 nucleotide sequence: TGTGCCAGCCGGGTTAATTCACCCCTCCACTGT.

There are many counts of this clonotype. CDR3 sequence reads: CSVPMGGPGAFF. In DNA form, the CDR3 reads TGCAGCGTCCCTATGGGGGGGCCAGGGGCTTTCTTT. The J gene is TRBJ1-1, the V gene TRBV29-1; D is possibly TRBD1 (6 bases). Between the trimmed V and J ends, which lost 6 bases and 11 bases, there was a span of 19 bases. From germline, CDR1 is SQVTM and CDR2 ANQGSEA. The CDR3 length is 12 residues. The full variable domain, in which reference TRBV29-1 and TRBJ1-1 provide the parts outside the CDR3, is SAVISQKPSRDICQRGTSLTIQCQVDSQVTMMFWYRQQPGQSLTLIATANQGSEATYESGFVIDKFPISRPNLTFSTLTVSNMSPEDSSIYLCSVPMGGPGAFFGQGTRLTVV.

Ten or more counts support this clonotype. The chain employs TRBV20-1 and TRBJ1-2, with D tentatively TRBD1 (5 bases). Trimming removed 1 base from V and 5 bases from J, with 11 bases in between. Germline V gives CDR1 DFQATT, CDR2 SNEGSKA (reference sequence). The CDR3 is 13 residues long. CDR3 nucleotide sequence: TGCAGTGCTAGAGGGGGGGAAGGATATGGCTACACCTTC. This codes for CSARGGEGYGYTF.

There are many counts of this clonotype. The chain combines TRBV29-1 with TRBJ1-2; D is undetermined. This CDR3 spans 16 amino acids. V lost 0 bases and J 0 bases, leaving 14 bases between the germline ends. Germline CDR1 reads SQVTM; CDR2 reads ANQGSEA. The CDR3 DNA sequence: TGCAGCGTTGAAGAGGAGAGGGAATGGGCTAACTATGGCTACACCTTC. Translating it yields CSVEEEREWANYGYTF.

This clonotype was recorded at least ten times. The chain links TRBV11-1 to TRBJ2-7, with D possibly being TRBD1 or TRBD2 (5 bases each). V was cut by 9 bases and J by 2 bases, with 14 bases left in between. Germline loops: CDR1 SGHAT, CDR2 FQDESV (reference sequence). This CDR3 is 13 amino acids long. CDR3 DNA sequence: TGTGCCAGTGGCCGCCAGGGACCCTACGAGCAGTACTTC. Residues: CASGRQGPYEQYF. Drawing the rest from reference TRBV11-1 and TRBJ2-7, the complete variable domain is EAEVAQSPRYKITEKSQAVAFWCDPISGHATLYWYRQILGQGPELLVQFQDESVVDDSQLPKDRFSAERLKGVDSTLKIQPAELGDSAMYLCASGRQGPYEQYFGPGTRLTVT.

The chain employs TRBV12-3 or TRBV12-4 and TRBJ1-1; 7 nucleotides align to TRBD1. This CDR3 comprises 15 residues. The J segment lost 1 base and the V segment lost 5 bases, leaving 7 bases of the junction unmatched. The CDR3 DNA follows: TGTGCCAGCAGTCCCGGACAGGCCGCGAACACTGAAGCTTTCTTT. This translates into CASSPGQAANTEAFF.

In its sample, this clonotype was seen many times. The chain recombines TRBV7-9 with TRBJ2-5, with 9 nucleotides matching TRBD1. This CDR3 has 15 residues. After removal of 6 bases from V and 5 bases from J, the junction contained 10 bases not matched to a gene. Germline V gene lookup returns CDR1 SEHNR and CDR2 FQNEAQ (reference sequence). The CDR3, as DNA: TGTGCCAGCAGGCGGGGACAGGGAGTAGGGGAGACCCAGTACTTC. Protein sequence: CASRRGQGVGETQYF.